These 15 T cell receptor beta chains came from one sample sequenced in a study of CD8 T cell repertoires and HIV-1 epitope variants. Sequenced by immunoSEQ multiplex PCR; TCRdb stores in-frame clones only, minus some. The sample carries some 2,000 clones, around 70% recorded once. These receptors' targets are unknown. The specimen was cultured CD8+ T cells derived from PBMCs. These receptors came from a male donor with HIV.

The chain couples TRBV7-9 to TRBJ2-1; D ambiguous. Germline CDR1 and CDR2: SEHNR and FQNEAQ (reference sequence). CDR3 length: 12 residues. V dropped 5 bases and J dropped 7 bases, with 9 bases sitting between them. The CDR3 reads CASSPLWNEQFF. In DNA form, the CDR3 reads TGTGCCAGCAGCCCCCTCTGGAATGAGCAGTTCTTC.

The chain joins TRBV15 to TRBJ1-1; D possibly corresponds to TRBD1 (6 bases). Germline V gene sequence: CDR1 LNHNV, CDR2 YYDKDF (reference sequence). Trimming shortened V by 0 bases and J by 6 bases, and 11 bases separated the two germline ends. The CDR3 covers 14 residues. The CDR3, as DNA: TGTGCCACCAGCAGAGATCGGGACATCTCTGAAGCTTTCTTT. This sequence encodes CATSRDRDISEAFF.

This chain connects TRBV19 to TRBJ1-1; D remains unclear. Trimming left V 6 bases short and J 5 bases short, with 10 bases between. Germline CDR1 is LNHDA and CDR2 is SQIVND (reference sequence). The CDR3 sequence is 12 residues long. The CDR3 region is CASRKGETEAFF. CDR3 DNA: TGTGCCAGTAGGAAGGGAGAAACTGAAGCTTTCTTT.

In this sample, this clone turned up a few times. The chain combines TRBV19 with TRBJ2-1, with 8 bases matching TRBD2. The CDR3 contains 16 residues. Germline CDR1 and CDR2: LNHDA and SQIVND (reference sequence). V gave up 0 bases and J gave up 1 base; unmatched junction bases: 2. The CDR3: CASSIEGGRSYNEQFF. The CDR3 nucleotides are TGTGCCAGTAGTATAGAGGGCGGGAGGTCCTACAATGAGCAGTTCTTC.

The CDR3, as DNA: TGTGCCAGCAGCTTTCAACACGGAGATTTACAGTACTTC. Translating it yields CASSFQHGDLQYF. The chain carries TRBV7-9 and TRBJ2-7; D uncertain. V lost 3 bases to trimming and J lost 10 bases, with 16 bases between them. Per germline, CDR1 SEHNR and CDR2 FQNEAQ (reference sequence). This CDR3 is built from 13 residues.

The genes are TRBV28 and TRBJ2-5, with a possible D match to TRBD2 (5 bases). V gave up 4 bases and J gave up 2 bases, with 11 bases separating them. CDR1 is MDHEN and CDR2 is SYDVKM in the germline V gene. The CDR3 is made up of 14 amino acids. CDR3 nucleotides: TGTGCCAGCAGTTCTAGACTATTACAAGAGACCCAGTACTTC. Residues: CASSSRLLQETQYF.

V is TRBV7-9 and J is TRBJ2-7; no clear D. The V end lost 4 bases, the J end lost 6 bases, and 13 bases lay between the germline ends. Germline V gene lookup returns CDR1 SEHNR and CDR2 FQNEAQ (reference sequence). This CDR3 comprises 13 residues. The CDR3 reads CASSSDPQPEQYF. The DNA of the CDR3 is TGTGCCAGCAGCTCGGACCCTCAGCCCGAGCAGTACTTC.

The chain combines TRBV7-6 with TRBJ2-5, with 9 bases identical to TRBD1. The length of the CDR3 is 15 residues. Germline CDR1 is SGHVS and CDR2 is FNYEAQ. Trimming cost V 6 bases and J 2 bases; bases outside gene matches: 7. The CDR3 bases are TGTGCCAGCAGACCCGGGACAGGGTGGCAAGAGACCCAGTACTTC. Protein product: CASRPGTGWQETQYF.

The J gene is TRBJ2-7, the V gene TRBV19; 9 nucleotides line up with TRBD1. In germline, CDR1 is LNHDA, CDR2 SQIVND (reference sequence). The length of the CDR3 is 16 residues. Trimming took 3 bases from V and 3 from J; bases not matched to a gene: 9. CDR3 DNA: TGTGCCAGTAGTATTTCCAGCGGACAGGGGTACTACGAGCAGTACTTC. Protein product: CASSISSGQGYYEQYF. Complete variable domain (other parts from reference TRBV19 and TRBJ2-7): DGGITQSPKYLFRKEGQNVTLSCEQNLNHDAMYWYRQDPGQGLRLIYYSQIVNDFQKGDIAEGYSVSREKKESFPLTVTSAQKNPTAFYLCASSISSGQGYYEQYFGPGTRLTVT.

This clone was seen only once. The gene calls are TRBV4-1 and TRBJ2-7; D gene unclear. CDR3 length: 15 residues. The germline gives CDR1 MGHRA, CDR2 YSYEKL. Trimming removed 1 base at V and 2 bases at J, with 12 bases between. CDR3 sequence: CASSQGHPGPYEQYF. The CDR3, as DNA: TGCGCCAGCAGCCAAGGCCATCCGGGCCCCTACGAGCAGTACTTC.

The V call is TRBV6-5, the J call TRBJ2-5, with 9 bases aligning to TRBD2. Germline-derived CDR1 and CDR2 are MNHEY and SVGAGI. This CDR3 comprises 15 residues. V was pared by 4 bases and J by 2 bases, with 5 bases of the junction left unmatched. Written as DNA, the CDR3 is TGTGCCAGCAGTTCAGGGCTAGCGGGGCAAGAGACCCAGTACTTC. As protein: CASSSGLAGQETQYF.

This sequence joins TRBV30 and TRBJ2-2; 9 bases align to TRBD2. The CDR3 covers 13 residues. Germline lookup yields CDR1 GTSNPN and CDR2 SVGIG (reference sequence). The V and J ends lost 0 bases and 7 bases, in that order; junction bases with no gene match: 0. CDR3 amino acids: CAWSVAGGGELFF. The DNA for the CDR3 is TGTGCCTGGAGTGTAGCGGGGGGCGGGGAGCTGTTTTTT.

This sequence joins TRBV19 and TRBJ2-7; D unclear. Looked up from germline, CDR1 is LNHDA and CDR2 is SQIVND (reference sequence). The V gene lost 3 bases and the J gene lost 3 bases, with 12 bases spanning the gap. This CDR3 contains 14 residues. This CDR3 reads CASSIVGSSYEQYF. CDR3 in DNA: TGTGCCAGTAGTATTGTGGGCAGTAGCTACGAGCAGTACTTC.

The chain carries TRBV6-5 and TRBJ2-7; D remains ambiguous. From germline, CDR1 is MNHEY and CDR2 SVGAGI. This CDR3 has 13 amino acids. The V end was cut by 5 bases, the J end by 7 bases, with 15 bases between. CDR3 nucleotide sequence: TGTGCCAGCAGTCCCCAGCTGGCTAGGGAGCAGTACTTC. Translation: CASSPQLAREQYF.

By sample fraction, this clone is large. The chain is built from TRBV4-3 and TRBJ2-5; D uncertain. With 5 bases removed from V and 5 bases from J, the gap between germline ends came to 12 bases. The V gene's germline CDR1 is LGHNA and CDR2 YSLEER. The length of the CDR3 is 13 residues. CDR3 loop: CASSSLLTETQYF. CDR3 nucleotide sequence: TGCGCCAGCAGCTCCCTTCTCACGGAGACCCAGTACTTC.